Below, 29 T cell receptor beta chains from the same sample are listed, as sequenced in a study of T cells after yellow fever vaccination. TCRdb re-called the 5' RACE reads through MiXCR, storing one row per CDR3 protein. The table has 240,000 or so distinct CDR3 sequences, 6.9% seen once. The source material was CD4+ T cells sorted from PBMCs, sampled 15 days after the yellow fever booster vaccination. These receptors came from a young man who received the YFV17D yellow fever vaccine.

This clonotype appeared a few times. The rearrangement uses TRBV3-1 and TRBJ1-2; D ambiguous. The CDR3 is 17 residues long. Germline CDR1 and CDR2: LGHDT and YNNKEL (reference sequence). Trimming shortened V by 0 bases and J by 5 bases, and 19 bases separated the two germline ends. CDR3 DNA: TGTGCCAGCAGCCAAGATCCCCGGGCCCGTCCCCTTTATGGCTACACCTTC. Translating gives CASSQDPRARPLYGYTF.

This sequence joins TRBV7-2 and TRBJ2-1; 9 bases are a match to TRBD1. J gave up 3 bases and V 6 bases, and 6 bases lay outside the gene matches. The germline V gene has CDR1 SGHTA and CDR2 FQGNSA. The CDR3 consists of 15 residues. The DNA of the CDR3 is TGTGCCAGCAGACAACACAGGGGGCTCTACAATGAGCAGTTCTTC. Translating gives CASRQHRGLYNEQFF.

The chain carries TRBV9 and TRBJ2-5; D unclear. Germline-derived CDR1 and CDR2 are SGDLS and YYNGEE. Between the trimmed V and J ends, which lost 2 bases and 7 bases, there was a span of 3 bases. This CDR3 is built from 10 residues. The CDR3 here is CASSVVTQYF. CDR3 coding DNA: TGTGCCAGCAGCGTGGTGACCCAGTACTTC. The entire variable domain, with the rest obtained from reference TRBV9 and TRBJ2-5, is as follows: DSGVTQTPKHLITATGQRVTLRCSPRSGDLSVYWYQQSLDQGLQFLIQYYNGEERAKGNILERFSAQQFPDLHSELNLSSLELGDSALYFCASSVVTQYFGPGTRLLVL.

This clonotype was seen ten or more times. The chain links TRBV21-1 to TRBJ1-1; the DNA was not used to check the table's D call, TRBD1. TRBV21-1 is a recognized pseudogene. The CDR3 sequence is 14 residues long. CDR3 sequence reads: CASSMTGPNTEAFF. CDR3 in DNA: TGTGCCAGCAGCATGACAGGACCGAACACTGAAGCTTTCTTT.

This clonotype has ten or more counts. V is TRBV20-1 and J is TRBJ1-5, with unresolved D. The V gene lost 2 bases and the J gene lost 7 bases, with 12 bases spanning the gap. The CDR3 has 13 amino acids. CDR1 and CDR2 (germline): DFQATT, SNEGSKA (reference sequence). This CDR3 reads CSARLPGPQPQHF. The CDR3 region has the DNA TGCAGTGCTAGACTTCCTGGGCCCCAGCCCCAGCATTTT.

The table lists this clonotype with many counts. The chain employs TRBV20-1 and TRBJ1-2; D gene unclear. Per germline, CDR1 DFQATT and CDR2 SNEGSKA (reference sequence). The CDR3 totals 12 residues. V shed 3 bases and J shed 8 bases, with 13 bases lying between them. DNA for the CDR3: TGCAGTGCTAGGACCCGTAACCAGGGCTACACCTTC. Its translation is CSARTRNQGYTF.

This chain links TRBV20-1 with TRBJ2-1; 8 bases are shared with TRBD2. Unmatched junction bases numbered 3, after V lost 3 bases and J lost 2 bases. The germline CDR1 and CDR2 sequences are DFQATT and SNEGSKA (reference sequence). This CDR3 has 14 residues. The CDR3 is CSASGRGAYNEQFF. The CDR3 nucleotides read TGCAGTGCTAGCGGGAGGGGCGCCTACAATGAGCAGTTCTTC.

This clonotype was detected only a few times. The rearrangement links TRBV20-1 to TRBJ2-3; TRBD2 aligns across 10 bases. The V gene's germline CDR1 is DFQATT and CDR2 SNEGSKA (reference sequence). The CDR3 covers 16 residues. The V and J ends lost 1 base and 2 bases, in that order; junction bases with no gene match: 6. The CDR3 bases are TGCAGTGCTAGAGCAGTAACTAGCGGGAACACAGATACGCAGTATTTT. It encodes CSARAVTSGNTDTQYF.

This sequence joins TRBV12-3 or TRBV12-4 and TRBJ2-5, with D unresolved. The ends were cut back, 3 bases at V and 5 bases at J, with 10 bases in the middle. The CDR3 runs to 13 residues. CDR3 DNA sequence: TGTGCCAGCAGTTTTGAAGTCTGGGAGACCCAGTACTTC. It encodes CASSFEVWETQYF.

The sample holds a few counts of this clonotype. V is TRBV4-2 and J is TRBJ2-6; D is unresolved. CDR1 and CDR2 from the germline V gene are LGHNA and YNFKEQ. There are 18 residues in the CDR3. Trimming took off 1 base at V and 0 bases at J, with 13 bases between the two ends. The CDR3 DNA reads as TGTGCCAGCAGCCAAGGAATGACCATCCCCTCTGGGGCCAACGTCCTGACTTTC. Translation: CASSQGMTIPSGANVLTF.

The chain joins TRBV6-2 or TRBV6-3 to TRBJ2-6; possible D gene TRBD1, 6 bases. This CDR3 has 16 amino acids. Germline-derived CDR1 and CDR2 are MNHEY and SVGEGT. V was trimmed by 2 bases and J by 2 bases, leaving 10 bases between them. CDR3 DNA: TGTGCCAGCAGTTACCCCCCAGGGGCTGGGGCCAACGTCCTGACTTTC. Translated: CASSYPPGAGANVLTF.

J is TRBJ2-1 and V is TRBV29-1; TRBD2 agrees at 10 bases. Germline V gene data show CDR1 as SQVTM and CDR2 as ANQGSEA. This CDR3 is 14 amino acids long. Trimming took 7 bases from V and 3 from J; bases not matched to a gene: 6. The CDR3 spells CSGAGTSVYNEQFF. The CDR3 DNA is TGCAGCGGCGCGGGGACTAGCGTCTACAATGAGCAGTTCTTC.

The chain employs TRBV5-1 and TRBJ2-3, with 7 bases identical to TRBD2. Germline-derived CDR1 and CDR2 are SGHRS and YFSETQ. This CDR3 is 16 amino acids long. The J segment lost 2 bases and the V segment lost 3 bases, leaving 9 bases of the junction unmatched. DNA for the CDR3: TGCGCCAGCAGCTCCCCCCCGGGACTAATCACAGATACGCAGTATTTT. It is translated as CASSSPPGLITDTQYF. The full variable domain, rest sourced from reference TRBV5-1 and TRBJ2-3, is KAGVTQTPRYLIKTRGQQVTLSCSPISGHRSVSWYQQTPGQGLQFLFEYFSETQRNKGNFPGRFSGRQFSNSRSEMNVSTLELGDSALYLCASSSPPGLITDTQYFGPGTRLTVL.

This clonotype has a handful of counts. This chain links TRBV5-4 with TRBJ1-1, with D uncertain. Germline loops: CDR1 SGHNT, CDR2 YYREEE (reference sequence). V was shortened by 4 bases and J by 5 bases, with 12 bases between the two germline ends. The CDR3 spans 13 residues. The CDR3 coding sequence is TGTGCCAGCAGCCTAAATGAGAGGACTGAAGCTTTCTTT. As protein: CASSLNERTEAFF.

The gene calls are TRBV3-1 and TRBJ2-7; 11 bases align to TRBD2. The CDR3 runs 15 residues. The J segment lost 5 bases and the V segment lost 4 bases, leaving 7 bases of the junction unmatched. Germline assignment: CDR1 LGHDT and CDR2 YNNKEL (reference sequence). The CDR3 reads CASSPGLAVSNEQYF. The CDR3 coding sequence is TGTGCCAGCAGCCCGGGACTAGCGGTTTCCAACGAGCAGTACTTC.

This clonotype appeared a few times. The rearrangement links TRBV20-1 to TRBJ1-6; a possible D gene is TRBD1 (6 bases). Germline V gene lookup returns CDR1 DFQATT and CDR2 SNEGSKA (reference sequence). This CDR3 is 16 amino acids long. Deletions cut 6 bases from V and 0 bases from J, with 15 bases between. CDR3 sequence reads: CSAVQGGSSYNSPLHF. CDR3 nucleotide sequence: TGCAGTGCCGTACAGGGAGGTAGCTCCTATAATTCACCCCTCCACTTT.

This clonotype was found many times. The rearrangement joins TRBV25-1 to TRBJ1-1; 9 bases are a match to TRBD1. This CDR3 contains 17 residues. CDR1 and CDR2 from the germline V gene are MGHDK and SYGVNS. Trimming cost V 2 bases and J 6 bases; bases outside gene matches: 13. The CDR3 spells CASSEAGDREERAEAFF. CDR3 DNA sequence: TGTGCCAGCAGTGAAGCGGGGGACAGGGAGGAGAGGGCTGAAGCTTTCTTT.

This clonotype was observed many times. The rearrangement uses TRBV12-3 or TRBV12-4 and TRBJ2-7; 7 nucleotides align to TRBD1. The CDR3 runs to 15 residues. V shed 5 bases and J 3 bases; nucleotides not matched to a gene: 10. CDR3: CASSAGSTGRYEQYF. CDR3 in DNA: TGTGCCAGCAGTGCGGGTTCGACAGGGCGCTACGAGCAGTACTTC.

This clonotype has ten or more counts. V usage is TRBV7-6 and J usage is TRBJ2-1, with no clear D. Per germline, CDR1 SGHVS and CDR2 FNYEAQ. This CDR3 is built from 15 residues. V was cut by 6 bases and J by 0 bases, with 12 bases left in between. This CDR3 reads CASSLIWSSYNEQFF. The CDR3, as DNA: TGTGCCAGCAGTCTCATCTGGAGCTCCTACAATGAGCAGTTCTTC.

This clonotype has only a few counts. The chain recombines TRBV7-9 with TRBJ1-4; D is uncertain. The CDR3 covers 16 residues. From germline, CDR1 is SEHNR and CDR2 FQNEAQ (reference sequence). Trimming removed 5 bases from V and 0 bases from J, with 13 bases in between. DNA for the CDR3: TGTGCCAGCAGCGGGAGGCAGTCAGCAACTAATGAAAAACTGTTTTTT. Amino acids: CASSGRQSATNEKLFF.

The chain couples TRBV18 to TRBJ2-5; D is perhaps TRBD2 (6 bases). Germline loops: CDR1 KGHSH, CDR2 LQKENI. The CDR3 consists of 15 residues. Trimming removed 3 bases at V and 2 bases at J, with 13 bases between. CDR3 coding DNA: TGTGCCAGCTCACCTTTTCCGGGAGTTCAAGAGACCCAGTACTTC. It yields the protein CASSPFPGVQETQYF.

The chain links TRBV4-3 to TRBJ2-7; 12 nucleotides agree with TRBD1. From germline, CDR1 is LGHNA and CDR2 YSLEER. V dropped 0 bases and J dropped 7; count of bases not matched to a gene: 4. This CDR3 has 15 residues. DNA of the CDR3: TGCGCCAGCAGCCAAGAAGGGACAGGGGGCTGGGAGCAGTACTTC. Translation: CASSQEGTGGWEQYF.

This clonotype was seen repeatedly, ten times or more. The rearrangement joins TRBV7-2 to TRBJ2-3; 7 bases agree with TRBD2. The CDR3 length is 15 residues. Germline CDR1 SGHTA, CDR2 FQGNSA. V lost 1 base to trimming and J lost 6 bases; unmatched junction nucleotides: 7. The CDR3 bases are TGTGCCAGCAGCTTAGGACTAGCTCGCGCGGATACGCAGTATTTT. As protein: CASSLGLARADTQYF.

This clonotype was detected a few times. The CDR3 bases are TGTGCCAGCAGTTACTCGATGTGGGAACACGGCTACACCTTC. As protein: CASSYSMWEHGYTF. This chain connects TRBV6-5 to TRBJ1-2; D uncertain. Trimming shortened V by 0 bases and J by 8 bases, and 13 bases separated the two germline ends. Germline assignment: CDR1 MNHEY and CDR2 SVGAGI. The CDR3 totals 14 residues.

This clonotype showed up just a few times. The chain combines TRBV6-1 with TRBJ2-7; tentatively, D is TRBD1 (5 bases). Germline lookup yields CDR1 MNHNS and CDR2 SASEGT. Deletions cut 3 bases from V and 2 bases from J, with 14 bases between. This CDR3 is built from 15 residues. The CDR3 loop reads CASSEQGQSTYEQYF. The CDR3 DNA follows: TGTGCCAGCAGTGAGCAGGGTCAGTCAACCTACGAGCAGTACTTC.

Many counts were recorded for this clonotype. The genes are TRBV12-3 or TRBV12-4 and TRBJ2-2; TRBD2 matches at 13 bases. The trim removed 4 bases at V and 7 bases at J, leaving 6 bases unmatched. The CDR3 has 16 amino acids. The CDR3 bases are TGTGCCAGCAGTTATGGACTAGCGGGAGTTGGCGGGGAGCTGTTTTTT. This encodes CASSYGLAGVGGELFF.

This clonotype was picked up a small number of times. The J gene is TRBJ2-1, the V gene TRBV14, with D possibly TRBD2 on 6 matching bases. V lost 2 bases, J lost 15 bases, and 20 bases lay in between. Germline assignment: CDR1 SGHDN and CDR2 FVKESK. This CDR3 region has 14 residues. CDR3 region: CASSQHWDSTDPFF. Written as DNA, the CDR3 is TGTGCCAGCAGCCAACATTGGGACTCGACCGACCCGTTCTTC.

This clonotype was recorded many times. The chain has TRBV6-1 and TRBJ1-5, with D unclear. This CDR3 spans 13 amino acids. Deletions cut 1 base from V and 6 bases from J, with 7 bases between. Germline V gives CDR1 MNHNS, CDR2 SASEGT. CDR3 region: CASSEGDGQPQHF. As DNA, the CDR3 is TGTGCCAGCAGTGAAGGAGACGGTCAGCCCCAGCATTTT.

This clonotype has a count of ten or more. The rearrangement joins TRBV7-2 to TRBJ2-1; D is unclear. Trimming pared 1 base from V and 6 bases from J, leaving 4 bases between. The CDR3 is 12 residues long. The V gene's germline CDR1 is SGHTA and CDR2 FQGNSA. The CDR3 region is CASSLVANEQFF. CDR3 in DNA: TGTGCCAGCAGCTTAGTAGCCAATGAGCAGTTCTTC.